This TCR beta chain was sequenced for a study of cytomegalovirus exposure and HLA in healthy donors. Study observations and caveats: In a later analysis, HLA-C alleles had the fewest associated TCRs, DRB1 alleles the most.

Remarks on this clone: The antigen is not known.

Both 60 Vbeta primers and 13 Jbeta primers went into the PCR. The method was immunoSEQ multiplex PCR; TCRdb's version includes in-frame clones alone and lacks a portion of them. The sample lists around 220,000 clones, roughly 83% seen once, with around 1.4% in the top ten. The CDR3 spans 16 residues. CDR1 and CDR2 from the germline V gene are SGHRS and YFSETQ. V lost 7 bases to trimming and J lost 4 bases, with 23 bases between them. Sequenced sample: PBMCs. The sequence was obtained from a girl aged 5-17 years in good health and CMV-seronegative. This chain joins TRBV5-1 and TRBJ2-5; D uncertain. CDR3 loop: CASRTGLRIEVETQYF. The CDR3 coding sequence is TGCGCCAGCCGTACCGGCCTCCGCATAGAGGTAGAGACCCAGTACTTC.